This T cell receptor beta chain was sequenced during a study of Ad26.COV2.S vaccination and SARS-CoV-2 variants. Study-wide background: Of the COV1001 trial arms, the Ad26.COV2.S arm included the donor.

Study-wide results and limits: Total T cell responses may have been underestimated by the TCR breadth and depth analyses.

Treatment in this sample: some 20 received Ad26.COV2.S at low or high dose, single or two shots; about 5 received placebo; per-sample allocation not given. Sampling happened 63 days after the first vaccine or placebo injection. Wuhan-strain spike was delivered by a replication-incompetent Ad26 vector. The table lists this clone with a count of one. Its specificity is unknown. Here immunoSEQ multiplex PCR was the method, and the copy in TCRdb shows in-frame clones only, minus some. This sample has about 680,000 clones, with around 90% found just once. V lost 4 bases to trimming and J lost 2 bases, with 11 bases between them. Per germline, CDR1 GTSNPN and CDR2 SVGIG (reference sequence). The CDR3 is made up of 13 amino acids.

The sequence was collected from a person between 18 and 65 years old who received the Ad26.COV2.S COVID-19 vaccine or a placebo. The chain links TRBV30 to TRBJ1-2, with D perhaps TRBD1 (6 bases). The sequences come from peripheral blood, collected in a trial of Ad26.COV2.S vaccine versus placebo. The CDR3 loop is CAWTDRSNYGYTF. CDR3 nucleotides: TGTGCCTGGACGGACAGATCCAACTATGGCTACACCTTC. Drawing the rest from reference TRBV30 and TRBJ1-2, the complete variable domain is SQTIHQWPATLVQPVGSPLSLECTVEGTSNPNLYWYRQAAGRGLQLLFYSVGIGQISSEVPQNLSASRPQDRQFILSSKKLLLSDSGFYLCAWTDRSNYGYTFGSGTRLTVV.